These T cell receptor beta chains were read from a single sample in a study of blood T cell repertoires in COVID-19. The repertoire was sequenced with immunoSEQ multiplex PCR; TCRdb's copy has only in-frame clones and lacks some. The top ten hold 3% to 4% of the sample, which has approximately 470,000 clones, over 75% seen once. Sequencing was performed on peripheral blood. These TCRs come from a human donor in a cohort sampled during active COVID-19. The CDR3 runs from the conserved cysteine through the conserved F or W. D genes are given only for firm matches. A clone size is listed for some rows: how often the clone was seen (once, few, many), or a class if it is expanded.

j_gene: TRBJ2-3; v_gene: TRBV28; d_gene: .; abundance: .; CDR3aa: CASEEGGGTDTQYF; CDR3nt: TGTGCCAGCGAGGAGGGGGGGGGCACAGATACGCAGTATTTT
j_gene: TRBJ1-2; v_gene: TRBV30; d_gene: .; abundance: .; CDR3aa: CAWSGGESYGYTF; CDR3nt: TGTGCCTGGAGTGGCGGGGAGTCCTATGGCTACACCTTC
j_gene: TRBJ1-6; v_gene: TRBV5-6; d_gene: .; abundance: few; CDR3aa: CASSLGLMQVTSPLHF; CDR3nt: TGTGCCAGCAGCTTGGGTTTAATGCAGGTTACTTCACCCCTCCACTTT
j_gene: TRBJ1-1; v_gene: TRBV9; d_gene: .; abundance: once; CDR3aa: CASSGQLNTEAFF; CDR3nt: TGTGCCAGCAGTGGACAGTTGAACACTGAAGCTTTCTTT
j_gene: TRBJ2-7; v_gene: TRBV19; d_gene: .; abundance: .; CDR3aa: CASSIGTIAYEQYF; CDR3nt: TGTGCCAGTAGTATCGGGACAATCGCCTACGAGCAGTACTTC
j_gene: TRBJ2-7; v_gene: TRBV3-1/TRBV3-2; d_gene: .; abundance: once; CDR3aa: CASSRDLEVGEQYF; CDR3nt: TGTGCCAGCAGCCGAGACTTGGAGGTTGGCGAGCAGTACTTC
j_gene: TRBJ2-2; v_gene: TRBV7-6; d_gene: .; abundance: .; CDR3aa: CASSLGISTGELFF; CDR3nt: TGTGCCAGCAGCTTAGGTATCAGCACCGGGGAGCTGTTTTTT
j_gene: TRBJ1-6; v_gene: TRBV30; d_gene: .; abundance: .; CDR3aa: CAWSVRGGVRALHF; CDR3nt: TGTGCCTGGAGTGTACGAGGGGGGGTTCGGGCCCTCCACTTT
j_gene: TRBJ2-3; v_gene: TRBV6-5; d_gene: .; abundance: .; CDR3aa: CASSELATSTDTQYF; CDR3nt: TGTGCCAGCAGCGAGCTAGCGACTAGCACAGATACGCAGTATTTT
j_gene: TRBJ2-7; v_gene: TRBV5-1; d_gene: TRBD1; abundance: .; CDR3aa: CASSPGPGQGYEQYF; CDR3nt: TGCGCCAGCAGCCCCGGACCGGGACAGGGCTACGAGCAGTACTTC
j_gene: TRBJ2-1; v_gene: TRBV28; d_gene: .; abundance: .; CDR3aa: CASVPQGVQYNEQFF; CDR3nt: TGTGCCAGCGTCCCCCAAGGGGTCCAATACAATGAGCAGTTCTTC
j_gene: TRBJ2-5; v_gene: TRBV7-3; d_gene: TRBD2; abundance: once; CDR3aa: CASSWGSGRGQETQYF; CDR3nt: TGTGCCAGCAGCTGGGGTAGCGGGAGGGGACAAGAGACCCAGTACTTC
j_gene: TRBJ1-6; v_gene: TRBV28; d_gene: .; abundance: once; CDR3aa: CASIPGGGRNSPLHF; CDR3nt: TGTGCCAGCATCCCCGGGGGGGGGCGAAATTCACCCCTCCACTTT
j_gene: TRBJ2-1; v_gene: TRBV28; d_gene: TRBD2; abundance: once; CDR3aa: CASRTSEGEQFF; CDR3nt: TGTGCCAGCCGGACTAGCGAGGGTGAGCAGTTCTTC
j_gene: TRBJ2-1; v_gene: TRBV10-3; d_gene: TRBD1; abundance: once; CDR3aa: CAIKEQGGKGTDEQFF; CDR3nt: TGTGCCATCAAGGAACAAGGGGGCAAAGGCACCGATGAGCAGTTCTTC